The entry below describes one T cell receptor (beta chain). CDR3 length equals 14 residues. Per germline, CDR1 ENHRY and CDR2 SYGVKD. The V gene lost 0 bases and the J gene lost 3 bases, with 8 bases spanning the gap. Some clones are missing from TCRdb's copy, which holds only in-frame ones; the method was immunoSEQ multiplex PCR. Of some 100,000 clones in the sample, 82% are singletons; the top ten hold 6% to 7%. The sample's time point: baseline pretreatment blood. Stated treatment: 15 Gy SBRT to primary tumor, nephrectomy 4 weeks later. This entry belongs to a study of radiation and T cells in renal cell carcinoma.

The chain joins TRBV10-3 to TRBJ1-2; D ambiguous. The sequence derives from a man aged 55 to 69 with renal cell carcinoma. The sample here was blood, taken from a patient whose treatment included radiotherapy and nephrectomy. CDR3 region: CAISESKQDYGYTF. DNA of the CDR3: TGTGCCATCAGTGAGTCTAAGCAGGACTATGGCTACACCTTC.